These 16 T cell receptor beta chains originate from one sample sequenced in a study of cytotoxic CD8 clonotypes in ibrutinib-treated CLL. The protocol was immunoSEQ multiplex PCR, while the TCRdb copy is restricted to in-frame clones and leaves out a portion. Of around 50,000 clones in the sample, 55% to 65% are singletons; the top ten hold around 21%. The sample consisted of PBMCs, taken after 24 months of ibrutinib treatment. These TCRs come from a human donor with chronic lymphocytic leukemia.

This chain connects TRBV7-7 to TRBJ2-7; the D call may be TRBD1 or TRBD2 (6 bases each). The CDR3 has 15 amino acids. V shed 2 bases and J shed 4 bases, with 15 bases lying between them. CDR1 is SSHAT and CDR2 is FNYEAQ in the germline V gene (reference sequence). CDR3 amino acids: CASSLLGGLLYEQYV. CDR3 coding DNA: TGTGCCAGCAGCTTACTAGGGGGGCTCTTATACGAGCAGTACGTC.

This sequence joins TRBV10-3 and TRBJ1-1; possibly TRBD1 for D (6 bases). With 7 bases removed from V and 5 bases from J, the gap between germline ends came to 20 bases. The germline V gene encodes CDR1 ENHRY and CDR2 SYGVKD. The CDR3 is made up of 15 amino acids. Written as DNA, the CDR3 is TGTGCCATCACGGGTCAGGGGCCGCGTGGAACTGAAGCTTTCTTT. Translated, it gives CAITGQGPRGTEAFF.

This clone came up many times. The chain couples TRBV7-2 to TRBJ2-7; no clear D. CDR1 is SGHTA and CDR2 is FQGNSA in the germline V gene. The CDR3 is made up of 15 amino acids. With 0 bases removed from V and 3 bases from J, the gap between germline ends came to 12 bases. The CDR3 coding sequence is TGTGCCAGCAGCTTAGCCCCCCAGACAATCTACGAGCAGTACTTC. Amino acids: CASSLAPQTIYEQYF.

Only one count was recorded for this clone. The J gene is TRBJ1-1, the V gene TRBV25-1; D gene unclear. This CDR3 has 15 amino acids. CDR1 is MGHDK, CDR2 SYGVNS, per germline. V shed 5 bases and J shed 1 base, with 14 bases lying between them. The CDR3 reads CASSSYTVTNTEAFF. The CDR3 nucleotides are TGTGCCAGCAGTTCTTACACCGTTACGAACACTGAAGCTTTCTTT.

The table lists this clone with a few counts. The J gene is TRBJ1-2, the V gene TRBV7-9; D is unresolved. Trimming pared 5 bases from V and 14 bases from J, leaving 21 bases between. CDR1 is SEHNR, CDR2 FQNEAQ, per germline (reference sequence). CDR3 length: 13 amino acids. The CDR3 DNA reads TGTGCCAGCAGCGCAGTTACTTTAGGCGCCGTGACCTTC. It specifies CASSAVTLGAVTF.

This clone was detected ten times or more. In DNA form, the CDR3 reads TGTGCCAGCTCGGAGGGGCTAGCGGGGGGATATCCTCTCTACGAGCAGTACGTC. Translating it yields CASSEGLAGGYPLYEQYV. The chain combines TRBV18 with TRBJ2-7; 11 positions match TRBD2. J lost 3 bases, V lost 6 bases, and 16 bases had no gene match. The CDR3 is 18 residues long. Germline values: CDR1 KGHSH, CDR2 LQKENI.

This clone was counted only a few times. The chain combines TRBV6-1 with TRBJ1-6; D is uncertain. Trimming left V 4 bases short and J 7 bases short, with 5 bases between. Germline assignment: CDR1 MNHNS and CDR2 SASEGT. CDR3 size: 12 residues. The CDR3 nucleotides read TGTGCCAGCAGTGCTGGGAATTCACCCCTCCACTTT. Amino acids: CASSAGNSPLHF.

This clone was detected ten times or more. The genes are TRBV6-1 and TRBJ1-1; D ambiguous. Germline CDR1 and CDR2: MNHNS and SASEGT. V lost 5 bases and J 1 base, leaving 8 bases between the germline ends. This CDR3 spans 13 amino acids. CDR3 sequence (DNA): TGTGCCAGCAGTAGTGGACCGAACACTGAAGCTTTCTTT. It yields the protein CASSSGPNTEAFF.

This clone showed up just a few times. This chain links TRBV19 with TRBJ1-5; no reliable D call. Trimming removed 5 bases from V and 7 bases from J, with 15 bases in between. Germline assignment: CDR1 LNHDA and CDR2 SQIVND (reference sequence). The CDR3 length is 14 residues. The DNA of the CDR3 is TGTGCCAGTAGTCCTGACTCCCCGGGCCAGCCCCAGCATTTT. Its protein is CASSPDSPGQPQHF.

The V call is TRBV6-1, the J call TRBJ2-6; TRBD1 matches 8 bases. The V gene's germline CDR1 is MNHNS and CDR2 SASEGT. The CDR3 is made up of 17 amino acids. Trimming took 4 bases from V and 4 from J; bases not matched to a gene: 9. CDR3 loop: CASSASGQVSGANVLTF. The DNA for the CDR3 is TGTGCCAGCAGTGCATCGGGACAGGTATCGGGGGCCAACGTCCTGACTTTC.

In this sample, this clone turned up once. This chain connects TRBV7-6 to TRBJ1-5, with D tentatively TRBD1 (6 bases). This CDR3 contains 17 residues. CDR1 is SGHVS and CDR2 is FNYEAQ in the germline V gene. V gave up 0 bases and J gave up 1 base, with 13 bases separating them. CDR3: CASSLAPGGQSNQPQHF. CDR3 DNA: TGTGCCAGCAGCTTAGCCCCGGGGGGCCAAAGCAATCAGCCCCAGCATTTT. The variable domain in full, completed from reference TRBV7-6 and TRBJ1-5, reads GAGVSQSPRYKVTKRGQDVALRCDPISGHVSLYWYRQALGQGPEFLTYFNYEAQQDKSGLPNDRFSAERPEGSISTLTIQRTEQRDSAMYRCASSLAPGGQSNQPQHFGDGTRLSIL.

V and J are TRBV5-4 and TRBJ2-1; 9 bases line up with TRBD2. The germline CDR1 and CDR2 sequences are SGHNT and YYREEE (reference sequence). The V gene end was trimmed by 7 bases and the J gene end by 7 bases; junction bases not matched to a gene: 3. This CDR3 has 12 residues. DNA for the CDR3: TGTGCCAGCCGCGGGGGGGCGAATGAGCAGTTCTTC. This codes for CASRGGANEQFF.

This clone was picked up one time. The V and J genes are TRBV14 and TRBJ1-2; a possible D gene is TRBD1 (5 bases). The V end was cut by 1 base, the J end by 4 bases, with 13 bases between. This CDR3 is 15 amino acids long. Germline CDR1 is SGHDN and CDR2 is FVKESK. The CDR3 bases are TGTGCCAGCAGCCAAGGGGGGAGCAAGAGCTATGGCTACACCTTC. Translated: CASSQGGSKSYGYTF.

This clone appeared a few times. The chain employs TRBV6-1 and TRBJ1-2; no clear D. The CDR3 consists of 14 residues. V lost 1 base to trimming and J lost 0 bases, with 6 bases between them. Germline CDR1 is MNHNS and CDR2 is SASEGT. CDR3 protein: CASSEGMANYGYTF. The DNA of the CDR3 is TGTGCCAGCAGTGAAGGGATGGCTAACTATGGCTACACCTTC.

The rearrangement links TRBV5-1 to TRBJ2-2; tentative D call: TRBD1 (5 bases). Germline V lookup: CDR1 SGHRS, CDR2 YFSETQ. The germline V and J ends were trimmed by 6 bases and 8 bases, with 8 bases remaining between them. CDR3 length: 11 residues. This CDR3 reads CASTSGGELFF. The CDR3 DNA sequence: TGCGCCAGCACCTCAGGGGGGGAGCTGTTTTTT.

The V gene is TRBV6-1, the J gene TRBJ1-4, with no clear D. The germline CDR1 and CDR2 sequences are MNHNS and SASEGT. Between the trimmed V and J ends, which lost 7 bases and 6 bases, there was a span of 15 bases. This CDR3 is 14 amino acids long. The CDR3 here is CASKTGTVHEKLFF. CDR3 in DNA: TGTGCCAGCAAGACGGGAACAGTCCATGAAAAACTGTTTTTT.